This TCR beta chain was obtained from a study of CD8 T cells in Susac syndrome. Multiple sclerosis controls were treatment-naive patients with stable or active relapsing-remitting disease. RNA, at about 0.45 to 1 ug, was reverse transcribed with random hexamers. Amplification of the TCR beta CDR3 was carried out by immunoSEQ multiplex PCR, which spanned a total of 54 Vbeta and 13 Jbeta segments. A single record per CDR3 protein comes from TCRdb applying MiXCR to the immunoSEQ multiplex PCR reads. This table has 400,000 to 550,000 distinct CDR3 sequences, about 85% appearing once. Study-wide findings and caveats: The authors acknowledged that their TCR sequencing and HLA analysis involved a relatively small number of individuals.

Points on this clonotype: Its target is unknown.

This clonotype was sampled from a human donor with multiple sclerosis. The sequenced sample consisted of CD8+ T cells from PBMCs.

The CDR3 DNA sequence: TGTGCCAGCATCCATGCCCAGGGGTCTTTGAACACTGAAGCTTTCTTT. Translation: CASIHAQGSLNTEAFF. The rearrangement uses TRBV6-1 and TRBJ1-1; D perhaps matches TRBD1 (6 bases). In germline, CDR1 is MNHNS, CDR2 SASEGT. The CDR3 totals 16 residues. Trimming took off 7 bases at V and 0 bases at J, with 18 bases between the two ends.